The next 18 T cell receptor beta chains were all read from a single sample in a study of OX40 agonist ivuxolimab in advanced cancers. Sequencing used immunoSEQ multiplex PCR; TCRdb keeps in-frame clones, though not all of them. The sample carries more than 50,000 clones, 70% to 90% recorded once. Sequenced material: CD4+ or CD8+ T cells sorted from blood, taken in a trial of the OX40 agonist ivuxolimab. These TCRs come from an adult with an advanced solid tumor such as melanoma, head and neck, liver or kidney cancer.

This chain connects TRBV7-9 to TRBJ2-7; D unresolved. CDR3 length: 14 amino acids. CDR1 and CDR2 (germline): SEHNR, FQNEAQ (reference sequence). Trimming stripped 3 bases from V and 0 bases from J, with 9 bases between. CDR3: CASSFGGSSYEQYF. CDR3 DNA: TGTGCCAGCAGCTTCGGCGGTAGCTCCTACGAGCAGTACTTC.

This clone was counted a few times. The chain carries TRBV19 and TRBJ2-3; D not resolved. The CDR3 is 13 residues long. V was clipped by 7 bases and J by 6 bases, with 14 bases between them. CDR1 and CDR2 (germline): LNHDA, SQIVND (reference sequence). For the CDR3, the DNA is TGTGCCAGTAAGAACGGCCCCGAGGATACGCAGTATTTT. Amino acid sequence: CASKNGPEDTQYF.

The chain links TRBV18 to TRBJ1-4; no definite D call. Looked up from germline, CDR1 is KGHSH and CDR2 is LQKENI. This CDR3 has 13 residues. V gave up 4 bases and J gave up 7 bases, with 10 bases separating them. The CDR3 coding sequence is TGTGCCAGCTCACAATACCAAGGTGAAAAACTGTTTTTT. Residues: CASSQYQGEKLFF.

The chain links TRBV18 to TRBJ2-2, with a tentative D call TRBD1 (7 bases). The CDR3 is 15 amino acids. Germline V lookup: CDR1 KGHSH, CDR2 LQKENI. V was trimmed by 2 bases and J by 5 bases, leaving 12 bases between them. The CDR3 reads CASSPEAGGTGELFF. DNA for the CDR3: TGTGCCAGCTCACCAGAGGCAGGGGGGACCGGGGAGCTGTTTTTT.

For the CDR3, the DNA is TGTGCCAGCAGCTTAGAGCACTATTCCTACGAGCAGTACTTC. It translates to CASSLEHYSYEQYF. The rearrangement uses TRBV7-8 and TRBJ2-7; D gene unclear. Per the germline V gene, CDR1 is SGHVS and CDR2 is FQNEAQ. With 1 base removed from V and 1 base from J, the gap between germline ends came to 8 bases. The CDR3 has 14 amino acids.

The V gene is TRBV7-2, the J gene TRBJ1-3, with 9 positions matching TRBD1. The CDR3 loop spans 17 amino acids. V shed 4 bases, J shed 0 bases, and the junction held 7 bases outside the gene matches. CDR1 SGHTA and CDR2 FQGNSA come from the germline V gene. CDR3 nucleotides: TGTGCCAGCAGCTCACGGGGGACAGGGATCTCTGGAAACACCATATATTTT. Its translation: CASSSRGTGISGNTIYF.

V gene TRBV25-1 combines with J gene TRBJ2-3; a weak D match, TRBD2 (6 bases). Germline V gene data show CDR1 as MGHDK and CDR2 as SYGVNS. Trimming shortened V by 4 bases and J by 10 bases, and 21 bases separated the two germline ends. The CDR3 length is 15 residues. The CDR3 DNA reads TGTGCCAGCAGTGGACTCTGGGCCGGTGGGGGGTCGCAGTATTTT. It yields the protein CASSGLWAGGGSQYF.

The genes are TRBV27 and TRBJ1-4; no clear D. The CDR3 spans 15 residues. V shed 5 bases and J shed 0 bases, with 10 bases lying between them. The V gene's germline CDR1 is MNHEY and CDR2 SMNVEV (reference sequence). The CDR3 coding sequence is TGTGCCAGCAGTAGGGCAGCTGCAACTAATGAAAAACTGTTTTTT. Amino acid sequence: CASSRAAATNEKLFF.

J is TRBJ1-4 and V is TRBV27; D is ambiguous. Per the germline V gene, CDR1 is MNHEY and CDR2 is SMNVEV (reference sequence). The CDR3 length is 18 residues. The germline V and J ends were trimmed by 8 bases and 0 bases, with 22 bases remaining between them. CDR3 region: CASGWYKGSLATNEKLFF. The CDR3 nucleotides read TGTGCCAGCGGCTGGTATAAGGGCTCCCTTGCAACTAATGAAAAACTGTTTTTT.

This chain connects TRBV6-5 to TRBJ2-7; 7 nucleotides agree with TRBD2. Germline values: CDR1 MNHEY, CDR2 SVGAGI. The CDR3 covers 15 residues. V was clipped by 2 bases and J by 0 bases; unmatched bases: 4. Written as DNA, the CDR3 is TGTGCCAGCAGTTACACGGGGACTAACTCCTACGAGCAGTACTTC. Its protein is CASSYTGTNSYEQYF.

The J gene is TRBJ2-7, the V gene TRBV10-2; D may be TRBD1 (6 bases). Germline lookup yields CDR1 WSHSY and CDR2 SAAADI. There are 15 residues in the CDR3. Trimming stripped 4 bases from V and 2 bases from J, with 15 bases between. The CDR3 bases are TGCGCCAGCAGTGGCTGGGACACCAAACCCTACGAGCAGTACTTC. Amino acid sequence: CASSGWDTKPYEQYF.

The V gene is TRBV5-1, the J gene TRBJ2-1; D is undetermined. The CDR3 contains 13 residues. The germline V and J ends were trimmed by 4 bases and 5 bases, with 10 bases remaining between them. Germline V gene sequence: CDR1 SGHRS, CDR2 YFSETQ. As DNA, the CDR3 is TGCGCCAGCAGCCCTGGGTGGGACAATGAGCAGTTCTTC. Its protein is CASSPGWDNEQFF.

CDR3 sequence reads: CASSFLGDATNEKLFF. CDR3 coding DNA: TGTGCCAGCAGTTTCCTTGGGGACGCAACTAATGAAAAACTGTTTTTT. The V gene is TRBV27, the J gene TRBJ1-4, with a weak D call TRBD1 (5 bases). The CDR3 runs 16 residues. V shed 3 bases and J shed 0 bases, with 11 bases lying between them. Germline V gives CDR1 MNHEY, CDR2 SMNVEV (reference sequence).

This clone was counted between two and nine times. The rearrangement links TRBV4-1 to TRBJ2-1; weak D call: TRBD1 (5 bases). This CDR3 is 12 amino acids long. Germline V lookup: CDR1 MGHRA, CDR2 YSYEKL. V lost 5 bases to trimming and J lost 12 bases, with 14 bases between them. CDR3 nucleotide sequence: TGCGCCAGCAGCGCACCTAGGGGTCGGCAGTTCTTC. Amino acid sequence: CASSAPRGRQFF.

CDR3 bases: TGTGCCAGCACCGGGGGGAGCTCTGGAAACACCATATATTTT. This gives the protein CASTGGSSGNTIYF. This chain connects TRBV6-6 to TRBJ1-3; tentatively, D is TRBD1 (5 bases). The ends were cut back, 7 bases at V and 0 bases at J, with 10 bases in the middle. This CDR3 contains 14 residues. Germline loops: CDR1 MNHNY, CDR2 SVGAGI (reference sequence).

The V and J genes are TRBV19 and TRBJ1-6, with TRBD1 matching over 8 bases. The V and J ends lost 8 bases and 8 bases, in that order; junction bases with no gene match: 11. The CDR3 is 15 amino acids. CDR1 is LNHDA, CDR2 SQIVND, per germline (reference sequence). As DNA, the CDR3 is TGTGCCAGTTCGGTGCTTGGACAGGGCGATTCACCCCTCCACTTT. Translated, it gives CASSVLGQGDSPLHF.

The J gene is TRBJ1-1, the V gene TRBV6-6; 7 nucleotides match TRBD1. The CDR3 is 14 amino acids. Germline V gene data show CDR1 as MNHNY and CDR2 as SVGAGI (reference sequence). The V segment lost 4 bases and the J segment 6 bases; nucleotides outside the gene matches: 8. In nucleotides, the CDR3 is TGTGCCAGCAGTTCCCACAGGGGAGGGCCTGAAGCTTTCTTT. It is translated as CASSSHRGGPEAFF.

CDR3 sequence: CASSLGMPQSEQYF. CDR3 bases: TGTGCCAGCAGTTTGGGGATGCCCCAATCCGAGCAGTACTTC. The chain joins TRBV27 to TRBJ2-7; the D is unclear. Trimming cost V 3 bases and J 6 bases, with 15 bases left between them. Germline CDR1 reads MNHEY; CDR2 reads SMNVEV (reference sequence). The CDR3 contains 14 residues.